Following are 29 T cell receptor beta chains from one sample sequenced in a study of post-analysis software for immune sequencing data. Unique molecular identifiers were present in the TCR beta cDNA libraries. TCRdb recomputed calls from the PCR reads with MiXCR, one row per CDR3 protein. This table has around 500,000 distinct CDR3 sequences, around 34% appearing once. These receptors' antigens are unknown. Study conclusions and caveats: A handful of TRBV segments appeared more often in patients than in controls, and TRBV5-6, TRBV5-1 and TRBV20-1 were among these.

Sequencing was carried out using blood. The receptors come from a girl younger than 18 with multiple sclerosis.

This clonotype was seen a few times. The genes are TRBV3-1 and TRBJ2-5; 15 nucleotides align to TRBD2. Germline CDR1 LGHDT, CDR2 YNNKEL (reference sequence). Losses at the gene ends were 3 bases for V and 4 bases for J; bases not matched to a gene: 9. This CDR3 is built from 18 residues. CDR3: CASSQDGTSGGPVETQYF. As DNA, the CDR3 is TGTGCCAGCAGCCAGGACGGGACTAGCGGGGGGCCCGTAGAGACCCAGTACTTC.

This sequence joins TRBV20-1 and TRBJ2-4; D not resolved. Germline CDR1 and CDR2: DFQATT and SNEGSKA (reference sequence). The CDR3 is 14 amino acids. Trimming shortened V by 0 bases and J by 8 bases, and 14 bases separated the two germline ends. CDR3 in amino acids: CSARDLQRGDIQYF. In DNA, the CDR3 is TGCAGTGCTAGAGATCTGCAGAGAGGAGACATTCAGTACTTC.

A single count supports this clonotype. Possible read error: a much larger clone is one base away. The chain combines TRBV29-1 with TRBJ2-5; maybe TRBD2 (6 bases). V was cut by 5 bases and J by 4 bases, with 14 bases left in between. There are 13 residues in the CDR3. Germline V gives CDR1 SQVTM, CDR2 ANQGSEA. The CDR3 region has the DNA TGCAGCGTTTCAAGCGGGTGGCTAGAGACCCAGTACTTC. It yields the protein CSVSSGWLETQYF.

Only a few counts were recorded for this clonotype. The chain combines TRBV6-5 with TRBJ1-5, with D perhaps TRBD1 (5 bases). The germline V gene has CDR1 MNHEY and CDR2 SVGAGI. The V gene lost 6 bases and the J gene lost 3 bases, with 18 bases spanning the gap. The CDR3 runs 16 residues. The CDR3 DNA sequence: TGTGCCAGCAGCAGTGGGGGTGAGGGATACAATCAGCCCCAGCATTTT. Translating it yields CASSSGGEGYNQPQHF.

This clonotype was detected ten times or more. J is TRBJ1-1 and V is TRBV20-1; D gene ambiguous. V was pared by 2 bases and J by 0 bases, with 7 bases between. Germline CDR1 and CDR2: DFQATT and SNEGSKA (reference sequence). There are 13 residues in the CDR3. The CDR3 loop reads CSARPGMNTEAFF. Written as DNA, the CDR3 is TGCAGTGCTAGACCGGGGATGAACACTGAAGCTTTCTTT.

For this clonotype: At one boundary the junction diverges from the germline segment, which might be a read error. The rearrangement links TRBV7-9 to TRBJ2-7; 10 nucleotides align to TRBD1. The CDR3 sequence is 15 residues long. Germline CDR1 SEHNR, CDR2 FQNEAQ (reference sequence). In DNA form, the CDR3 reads TGTGCCAGCAGCAGACGGACAGGGGGGACAAGCGAGCGGTACTTC. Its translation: CASSRRTGGTSERYF.

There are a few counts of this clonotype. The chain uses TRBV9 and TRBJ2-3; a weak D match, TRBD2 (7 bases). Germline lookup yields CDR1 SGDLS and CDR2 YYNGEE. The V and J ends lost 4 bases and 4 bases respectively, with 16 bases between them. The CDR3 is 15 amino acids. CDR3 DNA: TGTGCCAGCAGCCCAAGGGTGGGGGGGCCAGATACGCAGTATTTT. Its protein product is CASSPRVGGPDTQYF.

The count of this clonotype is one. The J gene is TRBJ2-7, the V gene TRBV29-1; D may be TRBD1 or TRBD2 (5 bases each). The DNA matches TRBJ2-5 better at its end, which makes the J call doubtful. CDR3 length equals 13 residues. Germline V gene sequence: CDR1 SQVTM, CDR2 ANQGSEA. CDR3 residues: CSVGQGVKETQYF. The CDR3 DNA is TGCAGCGTTGGCCAGGGAGTGAAAGAGACCCAGTACTTC.

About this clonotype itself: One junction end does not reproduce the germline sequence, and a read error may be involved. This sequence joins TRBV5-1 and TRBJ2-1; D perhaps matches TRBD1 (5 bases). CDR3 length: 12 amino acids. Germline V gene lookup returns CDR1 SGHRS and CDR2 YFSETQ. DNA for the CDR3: TGCGCCGGCAGCTTCAAGGGGAATGAGCAGTTCTTC. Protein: CAGSFKGNEQFF.

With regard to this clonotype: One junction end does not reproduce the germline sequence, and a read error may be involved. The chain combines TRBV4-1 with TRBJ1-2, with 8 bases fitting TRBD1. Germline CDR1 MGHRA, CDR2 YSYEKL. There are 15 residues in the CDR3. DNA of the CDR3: TGCGCCAGCAGCCCCAGGGGGCTCGCACACTATGACTACACCTTC. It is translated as CASSPRGLAHYDYTF.

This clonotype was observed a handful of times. The CDR3 region is CASNGGSQETQYF. The CDR3 bases are TGCGCCAGCAACGGGGGGAGTCAAGAGACCCAGTACTTC. The genes are TRBV5-1 and TRBJ2-5; TRBD2 agrees at 7 bases. Germline-derived CDR1 and CDR2 are SGHRS and YFSETQ. The length of the CDR3 is 13 residues. V shed 6 bases and J 2 bases; nucleotides not matched to a gene: 4.

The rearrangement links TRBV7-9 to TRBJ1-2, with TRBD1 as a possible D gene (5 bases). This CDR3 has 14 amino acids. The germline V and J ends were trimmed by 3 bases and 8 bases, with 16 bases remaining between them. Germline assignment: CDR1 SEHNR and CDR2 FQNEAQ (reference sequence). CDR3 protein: CASSLGGRVVGYTF. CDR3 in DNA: TGTGCCAGCAGCTTGGGGGGAAGAGTAGTCGGCTACACCTTC.

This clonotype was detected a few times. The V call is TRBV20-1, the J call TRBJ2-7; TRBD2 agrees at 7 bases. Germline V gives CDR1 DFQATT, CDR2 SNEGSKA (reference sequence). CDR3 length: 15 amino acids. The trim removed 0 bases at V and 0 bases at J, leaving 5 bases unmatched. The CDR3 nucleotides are TGCAGTGCTAGAGATTTTGCTAGCGGCTCCTACGAGCAGTACTTC. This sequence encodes CSARDFASGSYEQYF.

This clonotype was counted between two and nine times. The CDR3 here is CASSLYGSSGANVLTF. The CDR3 nucleotides are TGCGCCAGCAGCTTGTATGGAAGCTCTGGGGCCAACGTCCTGACTTTC. The chain links TRBV5-1 to TRBJ2-6; D uncertain. The germline V gene encodes CDR1 SGHRS and CDR2 YFSETQ. V was clipped by 1 base and J by 0 bases, with 8 bases between them. The CDR3 loop spans 16 amino acids. Filled out from reference TRBV5-1 and TRBJ2-6, the complete variable domain reads KAGVTQTPRYLIKTRGQQVTLSCSPISGHRSVSWYQQTPGQGLQFLFEYFSETQRNKGNFPGRFSGRQFSNSRSEMNVSTLELGDSALYLCASSLYGSSGANVLTFGAGSRLTVL.

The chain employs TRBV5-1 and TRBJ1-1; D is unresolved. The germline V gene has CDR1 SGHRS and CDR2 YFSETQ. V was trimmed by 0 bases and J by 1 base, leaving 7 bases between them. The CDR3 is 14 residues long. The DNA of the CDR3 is TGCGCCAGCAGCTTGGACAACAGGAACACTGAAGCTTTCTTT. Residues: CASSLDNRNTEAFF.

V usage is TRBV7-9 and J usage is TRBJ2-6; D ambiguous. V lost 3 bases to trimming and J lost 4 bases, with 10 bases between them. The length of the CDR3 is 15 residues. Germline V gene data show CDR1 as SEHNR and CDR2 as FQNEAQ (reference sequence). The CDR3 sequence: CASSFPFRGANVLTF. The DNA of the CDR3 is TGTGCCAGCAGCTTCCCCTTCAGGGGGGCCAACGTCCTGACTTTC.

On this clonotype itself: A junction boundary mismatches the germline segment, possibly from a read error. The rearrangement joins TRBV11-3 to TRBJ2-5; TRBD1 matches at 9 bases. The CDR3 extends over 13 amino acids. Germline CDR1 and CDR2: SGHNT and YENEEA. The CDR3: CTSSRDRAETQYF. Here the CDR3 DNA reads TGTACCAGCAGCCGGGACAGGGCGGAGACCCAGTACTTC.

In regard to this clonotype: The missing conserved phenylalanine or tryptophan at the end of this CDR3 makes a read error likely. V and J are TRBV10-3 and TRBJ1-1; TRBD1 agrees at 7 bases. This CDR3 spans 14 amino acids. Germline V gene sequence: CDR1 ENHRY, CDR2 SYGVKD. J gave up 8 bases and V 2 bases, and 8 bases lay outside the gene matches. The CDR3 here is CAISEPRQGAEAFV. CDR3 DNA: TGTGCCATCAGTGAGCCCCGACAGGGTGCGGAAGCTTTCGTT.

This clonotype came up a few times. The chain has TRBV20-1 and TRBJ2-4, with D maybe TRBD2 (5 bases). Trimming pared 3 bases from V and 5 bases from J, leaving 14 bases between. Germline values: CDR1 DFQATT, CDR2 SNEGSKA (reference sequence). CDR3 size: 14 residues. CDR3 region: CSASAKRVENIQYF. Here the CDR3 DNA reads TGCAGTGCTAGTGCGAAGAGGGTCGAAAACATTCAGTACTTC.

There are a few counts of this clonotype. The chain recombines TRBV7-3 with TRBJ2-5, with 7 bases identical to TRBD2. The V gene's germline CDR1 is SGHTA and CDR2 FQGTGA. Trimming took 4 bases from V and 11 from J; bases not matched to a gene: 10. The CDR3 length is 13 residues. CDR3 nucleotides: TGTGCCAGCAGCTCAGACCCGGCGGGGGAGCAGTACTTC. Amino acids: CASSSDPAGEQYF.

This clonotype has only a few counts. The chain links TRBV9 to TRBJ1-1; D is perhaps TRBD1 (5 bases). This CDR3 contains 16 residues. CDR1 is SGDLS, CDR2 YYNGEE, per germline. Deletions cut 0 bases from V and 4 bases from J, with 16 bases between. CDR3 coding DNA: TGTGCCAGCAGCGTAGGCGGTCAGGGAGGCAGCACTGAAGCTTTCTTT. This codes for CASSVGGQGGSTEAFF.

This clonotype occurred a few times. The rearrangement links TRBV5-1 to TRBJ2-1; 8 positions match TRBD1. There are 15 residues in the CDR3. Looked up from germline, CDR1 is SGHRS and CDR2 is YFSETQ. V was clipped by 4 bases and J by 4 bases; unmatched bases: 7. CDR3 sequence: CASSPGQAYYNEQFF. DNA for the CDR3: TGCGCCAGCAGCCCGGGACAGGCATATTACAATGAGCAGTTCTTC. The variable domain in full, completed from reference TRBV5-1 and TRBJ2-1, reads KAGVTQTPRYLIKTRGQQVTLSCSPISGHRSVSWYQQTPGQGLQFLFEYFSETQRNKGNFPGRFSGRQFSNSRSEMNVSTLELGDSALYLCASSPGQAYYNEQFFGPGTRLTVL.

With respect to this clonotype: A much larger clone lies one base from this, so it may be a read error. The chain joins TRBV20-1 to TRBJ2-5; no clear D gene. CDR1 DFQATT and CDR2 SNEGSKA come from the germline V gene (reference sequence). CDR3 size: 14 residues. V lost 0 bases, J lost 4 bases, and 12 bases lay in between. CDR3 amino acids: CSARDLVGRETQYF. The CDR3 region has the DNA TGCAGTGCTAGAGATCTTGTGGGTAGAGAGACCCAGTACTTC.

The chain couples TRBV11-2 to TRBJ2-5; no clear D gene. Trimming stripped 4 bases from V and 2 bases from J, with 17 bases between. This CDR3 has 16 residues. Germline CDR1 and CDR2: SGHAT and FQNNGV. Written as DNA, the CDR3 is TGTGCCAGCAGCTACGATGGACGCACCCTTCAAGAGACCCAGTACTTC. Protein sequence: CASSYDGRTLQETQYF.

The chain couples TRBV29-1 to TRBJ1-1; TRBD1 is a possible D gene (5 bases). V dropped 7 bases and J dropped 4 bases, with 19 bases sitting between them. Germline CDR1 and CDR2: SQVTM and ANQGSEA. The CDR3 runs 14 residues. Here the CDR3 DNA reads TGCAGCGGCCGGGTTGGGGCAGGGAGCACTGAAGCTTTCTTT. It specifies CSGRVGAGSTEAFF.

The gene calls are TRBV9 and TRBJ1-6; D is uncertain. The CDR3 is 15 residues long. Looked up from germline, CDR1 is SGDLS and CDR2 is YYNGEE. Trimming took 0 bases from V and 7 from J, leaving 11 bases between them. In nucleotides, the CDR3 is TGTGCCAGCAGCGTAGGCGGACGGCCGAATTCACCCCTCCACTTT. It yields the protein CASSVGGRPNSPLHF.

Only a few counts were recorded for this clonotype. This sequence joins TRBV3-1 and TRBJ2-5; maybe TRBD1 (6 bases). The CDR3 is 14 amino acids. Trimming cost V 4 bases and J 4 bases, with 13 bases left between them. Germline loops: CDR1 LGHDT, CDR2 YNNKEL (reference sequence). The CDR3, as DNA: TGTGCCAGCAGCCGTACAGGGCGGCGAGAGACCCAGTACTTC. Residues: CASSRTGRRETQYF.

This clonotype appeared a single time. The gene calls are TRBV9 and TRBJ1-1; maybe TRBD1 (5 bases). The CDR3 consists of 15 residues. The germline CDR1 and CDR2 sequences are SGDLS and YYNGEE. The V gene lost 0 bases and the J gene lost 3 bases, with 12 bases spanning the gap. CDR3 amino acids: CASSVAPGDDTEAFF. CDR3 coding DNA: TGTGCCAGCAGCGTAGCTCCCGGGGACGACACTGAAGCTTTCTTT. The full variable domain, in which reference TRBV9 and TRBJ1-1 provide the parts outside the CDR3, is DSGVTQTPKHLITATGQRVTLRCSPRSGDLSVYWYQQSLDQGLQFLIQYYNGEERAKGNILERFSAQQFPDLHSELNLSSLELGDSALYFCASSVAPGDDTEAFFGQGTRLTVV.

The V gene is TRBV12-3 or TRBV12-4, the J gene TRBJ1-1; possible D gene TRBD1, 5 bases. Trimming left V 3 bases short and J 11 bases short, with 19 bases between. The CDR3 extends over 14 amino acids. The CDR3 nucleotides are TGTGCCAGCAGTTTGACGGGACCAACAACGAACGCTTTCTTT. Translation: CASSLTGPTTNAFF.